A single sample is the source of the 3 T cell receptor beta chains below, sequenced in a study of blood T cell repertoires in COVID-19 (dated by TCRdb to about 2020). The library was built by means of the immunoSEQ multiplex PCR assay. TCRdb retrieved this table from immuneACCESS and kept in-frame rearrangements only. Not all clones are present; in checked studies, unresolved V genes account for under half, and no reason is known for the remainder. This sample comprises under 300,000 clones, 75% to 90% of them detected only once. The ten largest clones take up 10% to 15% of the sample. The specimen sequenced was peripheral blood. All receptors come from a woman between 65 and 79 years old with COVID-19, enrolled during active disease.

This sequence joins TRBV5-1 and TRBJ1-5, with D unclear. The CDR3 spans 13 residues. Trimming took off 2 bases at V and 7 bases at J, with 10 bases between the two ends. Per the germline V gene, CDR1 is SGHRS and CDR2 is YFSETQ. The CDR3 protein is CASSFVSGQPQHF. The CDR3 nucleotides are TGCGCCAGCAGCTTTGTTTCGGGGCAGCCCCAGCATTTT.

J is TRBJ1-2 and V is TRBV24-1, with unresolved D. CDR3 size: 12 residues. The V gene lost 5 bases and the J gene lost 4 bases, with 7 bases spanning the gap. Germline CDR1 reads KGHDR; CDR2 reads SFDVKD. CDR3 in DNA: TGTGCCACCAGTGGGTCAGGCTATGGCTACACCTTC. Its translation is CATSGSGYGYTF.

The rearrangement joins TRBV5-5 to TRBJ2-2, with D perhaps matching TRBD1 (5 bases). Germline CDR1 and CDR2: SGHKS and YYEKEE (reference sequence). This CDR3 has 17 amino acids. V was cut by 0 bases and J by 0 bases, with 12 bases left in between. CDR3 protein: CASSLAGRAPNTGELFF. CDR3 sequence (DNA): TGTGCCAGCAGCTTGGCTGGCAGGGCCCCGAACACCGGGGAGCTGTTTTTT.